Each of the 28 T cell receptor beta chains below was sequenced from the same sample in a study of blood T cell repertoires in COVID-19. Sequencing was performed with immunoSEQ multiplex PCR; in TCRdb, only in-frame clones are kept and a portion is missing. The sample records around 370,000 clones, about 90% being singletons. Sequenced sample: peripheral blood. All receptors come from a woman between 45 and 60 years old with COVID-19, enrolled during active disease.

The gene calls are TRBV10-3 and TRBJ2-3; perhaps TRBD2 as D (5 bases). Looked up from germline, CDR1 is ENHRY and CDR2 is SYGVKD. V lost 4 bases to trimming and J lost 6 bases, with 11 bases between them. This CDR3 is built from 13 residues. The CDR3 sequence: CAISVSGRDTQYF. CDR3 DNA sequence: TGTGCCATCAGTGTAAGCGGCAGGGATACGCAGTATTTT.

The rearrangement uses TRBV11-3 and TRBJ2-3; D not certain. V lost 5 bases to trimming and J lost 6 bases, with 9 bases between them. The CDR3 loop spans 12 amino acids. Germline V gives CDR1 SGHNT, CDR2 YENEEA. Here the CDR3 reads CASSEKEDTQYF. DNA for the CDR3: TGTGCCAGCAGCGAAAAGGAGGATACGCAGTATTTT.

This chain connects TRBV29-1 to TRBJ2-7; 11 bases fit TRBD1. Germline CDR1 is SQVTM and CDR2 is ANQGSEA. Losses at the gene ends were 3 bases for V and 6 bases for J; bases not matched to a gene: 10. The CDR3 is made up of 15 amino acids. CDR3: CSVDGRTGGRLEQYF. The DNA of the CDR3 is TGCAGCGTTGACGGAAGGACAGGGGGCCGACTCGAGCAGTACTTC.

The genes are TRBV18 and TRBJ2-1, with a tentative D call TRBD1 (7 bases). V was clipped by 0 bases and J by 5 bases, with 14 bases between them. This CDR3 spans 16 amino acids. Looked up from germline, CDR1 is KGHSH and CDR2 is LQKENI. For the CDR3, the DNA is TGTGCCAGCTCACCACCCGCAGGGGGGCAGCACAATGAGCAGTTCTTC. Translating gives CASSPPAGGQHNEQFF. Filled out from reference TRBV18 and TRBJ2-1, the complete variable domain reads NAGVMQNPRHLVRRRGQEARLRCSPMKGHSHVYWYRQLPEEGLKFMVYLQKENIIDESGMPKERFSAEFPKEGPSILRIQQVVRGDSAAYFCASSPPAGGQHNEQFFGPGTRLTVL.

V and J are TRBV5-1 and TRBJ2-1; perhaps TRBD2 as D (6 bases). CDR3 length: 16 amino acids. The germline V and J ends were trimmed by 1 base and 1 base, with 12 bases remaining between them. Germline lookup yields CDR1 SGHRS and CDR2 YFSETQ. CDR3 sequence reads: CASSLFGGNSYNEQFF. The CDR3 DNA is TGCGCCAGCAGCTTGTTTGGCGGGAATTCCTACAATGAGCAGTTCTTC.

The J gene is TRBJ1-3, the V gene TRBV5-1, with 9 bases fitting TRBD1. With 4 bases clipped from V and 10 bases from J, the junction kept 9 bases outside the gene matches. Germline loops: CDR1 SGHRS, CDR2 YFSETQ. This CDR3 contains 14 residues. The CDR3 region has the DNA TGCGCCAGCAGCACAGGGGGCCGGCTTGGAACCATATATTTT. Translation gives CASSTGGRLGTIYF.

The genes are TRBV27 and TRBJ1-5; D is perhaps TRBD1 (5 bases). Per the germline V gene, CDR1 is MNHEY and CDR2 is SMNVEV (reference sequence). The CDR3 length is 14 residues. The germline V and J ends were trimmed by 5 bases and 3 bases, with 11 bases remaining between them. The CDR3 region is CASSMQGFNQPQHF. In DNA form, the CDR3 reads TGTGCCAGCAGTATGCAGGGTTTCAATCAGCCCCAGCATTTT.

The chain employs TRBV5-6 and TRBJ1-6; D might be TRBD1 (6 bases). The V end lost 5 bases, the J end lost 8 bases, and 23 bases lay between the germline ends. The CDR3 is made up of 17 amino acids. Germline values: CDR1 SGHDT, CDR2 YYEEEE. Here the CDR3 reads CASSRTLGAGDDSPLHF. The DNA for the CDR3 is TGTGCCAGCAGTCGGACTCTCGGGGCAGGGGATGATTCACCCCTCCACTTT.

The chain recombines TRBV7-8 with TRBJ2-6, with 7 positions matching TRBD2. CDR3 length: 18 amino acids. V lost 4 bases to trimming and J lost 0 bases; unmatched junction nucleotides: 9. CDR1 SGHVS and CDR2 FQNEAQ come from the germline V gene. The CDR3 nucleotides are TGTGCCAGCAGCTCCCTTAGACCGGGGGGCTCTGGGGCCAACGTCCTGACTTTC. Protein: CASSSLRPGGSGANVLTF. The variable domain in full, with the rest retrieved from reference TRBV7-8 and TRBJ2-6, is GAGVSQSPRYKVAKRGQDVALRCDPISGHVSLFWYQQALGQGPEFLTYFQNEAQLDKSGLPSDRFFAERPEGSVSTLKIQRTQQEDSAVYLCASSSLRPGGSGANVLTFGAGSRLTVL.

In its sample, this clone was seen a few times. This sequence joins TRBV18 and TRBJ2-1; D uncertain. The CDR3 consists of 13 residues. Germline CDR1 reads KGHSH; CDR2 reads LQKENI. The V gene lost 3 bases and the J gene lost 2 bases, with 5 bases spanning the gap. CDR3 amino acids: CASSPQTYNEQFF. The CDR3 DNA reads as TGTGCCAGCTCACCCCAAACCTACAATGAGCAGTTCTTC.

V and J are TRBV7-6 and TRBJ2-1, with 8 bases fitting TRBD2. Germline V gene lookup returns CDR1 SGHVS and CDR2 FNYEAQ. The junction had 12 bases not matched to a gene; V was cut back by 5 bases and J by 6 bases. This CDR3 is built from 16 residues. CDR3 coding DNA: TGTGCCAGCAGCCGGGGGGCAAGTAGCGGGACCAATGAGCAGTTCTTC. It translates to CASSRGASSGTNEQFF.

This clone appeared a few times. V is TRBV5-4 and J is TRBJ2-2; TRBD2 matches at 8 bases. The CDR3 covers 14 residues. Looked up from germline, CDR1 is SGHNT and CDR2 is YYREEE (reference sequence). Trimming at V came to 1 base and at J to 9 bases, leaving 5 bases not matched to a gene. DNA for the CDR3: TGTGCCAGCAGCTTGAGCGGGGGAAACAGGGAGCTGTTTTTT. This encodes CASSLSGGNRELFF.

In its sample, this clone was seen once. V gene TRBV7-9 combines with J gene TRBJ1-4; tentative D call: TRBD1 (6 bases). CDR3 length: 16 residues. V was trimmed by 5 bases and J by 6 bases, leaving 19 bases between them. The V gene's germline CDR1 is SEHNR and CDR2 FQNEAQ (reference sequence). The CDR3 spells CASSPGQIEGDEKLFF. For the CDR3, the DNA is TGTGCCAGCAGCCCCGGACAGATTGAGGGAGATGAAAAACTGTTTTTT.

This chain connects TRBV10-1 to TRBJ2-2, with D tentatively TRBD1 (6 bases). Germline CDR1 WNHNN, CDR2 SYGVQD (reference sequence). CDR3 length equals 12 residues. The ends were cut back, 7 bases at V and 6 bases at J, with 9 bases in the middle. The CDR3 region has the DNA TGCGCCAGCAAAGGGACATCCGGGGAGCTGTTTTTT. The encoded protein is CASKGTSGELFF.

This clone came up a few times. The chain uses TRBV11-2 and TRBJ2-2, with D possibly matching TRBD2 (5 bases). Trimming left V 6 bases short and J 4 bases short, with 18 bases between. Germline V gene data show CDR1 as SGHAT and CDR2 as FQNNGV. The CDR3 totals 16 residues. For the CDR3, the DNA is TGTGCCAGCAGAAATAGCGCCCCCCGTACCACCGGGGAGCTGTTTTTT. Translation gives CASRNSAPRTTGELFF.

The rearrangement links TRBV7-6 to TRBJ2-3; 13 bases fit TRBD2. The germline CDR1 and CDR2 sequences are SGHVS and FNYEAQ. Trimming at V came to 1 base and at J to 2 bases, leaving 6 bases not matched to a gene. This CDR3 is 18 amino acids long. The CDR3 DNA reads TGTGCCAGCAGCTTAGGACTAGCGGGAGGCTCGTACACAGATACGCAGTATTTT. Translating gives CASSLGLAGGSYTDTQYF.

This chain links TRBV4-3 with TRBJ2-2, with 9 positions matching TRBD2. This CDR3 comprises 17 residues. Germline CDR1 is LGHNA and CDR2 is YSLEER. The V gene end was trimmed by 0 bases and the J gene end by 6 bases; junction bases not matched to a gene: 8. CDR3 sequence reads: CASSQDNSGSRAGELFF. In nucleotides, the CDR3 is TGCGCCAGCAGCCAAGACAATAGCGGGAGCCGGGCCGGGGAGCTGTTTTTT.

The chain combines TRBV9 with TRBJ2-3; 8 nucleotides line up with TRBD2. Germline CDR1 SGDLS, CDR2 YYNGEE. The length of the CDR3 is 13 residues. The J segment lost 13 bases and the V segment lost 3 bases, leaving 10 bases of the junction unmatched. CDR3 region: CASSAEAGTREYF. CDR3 sequence (DNA): TGTGCCAGCAGCGCGGAGGCCGGGACTAGGGAGTATTTT.

The V call is TRBV2, the J call TRBJ1-1; TRBD1 matches 7 bases. V was clipped by 4 bases and J by 1 base; unmatched bases: 3. The CDR3 extends over 14 amino acids. Germline V lookup: CDR1 SNHLY, CDR2 FYNNEI. The CDR3 sequence: CASSGQGGNTEAFF. The CDR3 nucleotides are TGTGCCAGCAGTGGACAGGGCGGGAACACTGAAGCTTTCTTT.

The rearrangement uses TRBV3-1 (or the pseudogene TRBV3-2) and TRBJ2-7; D not certain. V lost 4 bases and J lost 6, with 10 bases in between. Germline V gives CDR1 LGHDT, CDR2 YNNKEL (reference sequence). The CDR3 length is 12 residues. The CDR3 bases are TGTGCCAGCAGCCGAACAGTGTTCGAGCAGTACTTC. This encodes CASSRTVFEQYF.

The J gene is TRBJ2-1, the V gene TRBV2, with D tentatively TRBD2 (5 bases). Trimming left V 5 bases short and J 1 base short, with 6 bases between. Germline CDR1 and CDR2: SNHLY and FYNNEI. The CDR3 extends over 13 amino acids. CDR3 loop: CASSRESYNEQFF. In DNA, the CDR3 is TGTGCCAGCAGTAGGGAGTCCTACAATGAGCAGTTCTTC.

The chain links TRBV30 to TRBJ2-7; D not resolved. CDR1 is GTSNPN and CDR2 is SVGIG in the germline V gene (reference sequence). Trimming removed 0 bases at V and 6 bases at J, with 15 bases between. This CDR3 has 14 residues. The CDR3 sequence is CAWSVGRSGSEQYF. The DNA for the CDR3 is TGTGCCTGGAGTGTCGGTAGGTCGGGTTCCGAGCAGTACTTC.

The rearrangement uses TRBV29-1 and TRBJ1-3, with a possible D match to TRBD1 (5 bases). CDR1 and CDR2 from the germline V gene are SQVTM and ANQGSEA. Between the trimmed V and J ends, which lost 6 bases and 4 bases, there was a span of 19 bases. The CDR3 spans 15 residues. CDR3: CSVRGGRGAGNTIYF. The DNA of the CDR3 is TGCAGCGTGCGGGGGGGGAGAGGTGCGGGAAACACCATATATTTT.

As for this clone: This sample also contains other DNA sequences that code for the same CDR3. The CDR3 loop is CAWSVRGGQPQHF. CDR3 coding DNA: TGTGCCTGGAGTGTACGGGGTGGTCAGCCCCAGCATTTT. The chain combines TRBV30 with TRBJ1-5; D not resolved. CDR1 and CDR2 from the germline V gene are GTSNPN and SVGIG (reference sequence). V was clipped by 0 bases and J by 6 bases, with 9 bases between them. This CDR3 spans 13 amino acids.

CDR3 protein: CASSHYDRGITNYGYTF. The CDR3, as DNA: TGTGCCAGCAGCCATTACGACAGGGGGATTACCAACTATGGCTACACCTTC. The rearrangement links TRBV3-1 (or the pseudogene TRBV3-2) to TRBJ1-2, with TRBD1 matching 9 bases. This CDR3 has 17 amino acids. CDR1 and CDR2 (germline): LGHDT, YNNKEL (reference sequence). V was clipped by 3 bases and J by 2 bases; unmatched bases: 10.

The chain is built from TRBV29-1 and TRBJ2-1, with 9 bases that match TRBD2. Germline V gene sequence: CDR1 SQVTM, CDR2 ANQGSEA. The CDR3 is 14 residues long. The J segment lost 4 bases and the V segment lost 4 bases, leaving 5 bases of the junction unmatched. The CDR3: CSVGGLAGYNEQFF. The CDR3 DNA sequence: TGCAGCGTTGGGGGGCTAGCGGGATACAATGAGCAGTTCTTC.

The J gene is TRBJ1-4, the V gene TRBV18, with unresolved D. The CDR3 covers 15 residues. V lost 7 bases, J lost 2 bases, and 14 bases lay in between. Per germline, CDR1 KGHSH and CDR2 LQKENI. CDR3 in amino acids: CASFFVPGTNEKLFF. CDR3 DNA sequence: TGTGCCAGCTTTTTCGTACCGGGGACTAATGAAAAACTGTTTTTT.

The V gene is TRBV25-1, the J gene TRBJ2-6, with D maybe TRBD1 (5 bases). The length of the CDR3 is 15 residues. V shed 6 bases and J shed 0 bases, with 9 bases lying between them. The germline CDR1 and CDR2 sequences are MGHDK and SYGVNS. CDR3: CASRSGLSGANVLTF. CDR3 coding DNA: TGTGCCAGCAGGTCAGGGCTCTCTGGGGCCAACGTCCTGACTTTC.